One sample yielded the 25 T cell receptor beta chains listed below, sequenced in a study of T cell repertoires in cytomegalovirus infection. TCRdb fed the reads into MiXCR, producing one record per CDR3 protein. The sample lists around 71,000 distinct CDR3 sequences; roughly 22% were seen once. The antigens of these receptors remain unknown. Sample: CD8+ T cells from cultured PBMCs, taken from culture after CMV antigen stimulation. These receptors originate from a human donor in good health (CMV status not recorded). Some clones in this sample may be carry-over from other donors' samples.

Comments on this clonotype: As the CDR3 is not closed by the conserved phenylalanine or tryptophan, this likely results from a read error. The CDR3 DNA sequence: TGCGCCAGCAGCCACCTACGGGGGGCCTCTGAAGCTTTCTTA. Protein sequence: CASSHLRGASEAFL. The rearrangement joins TRBV4-1 to TRBJ1-1; maybe TRBD1 (6 bases). The CDR3 length is 14 residues. CDR1 and CDR2 (germline): MGHRA, YSYEKL. The V and J ends lost 3 bases and 6 bases respectively, with 14 bases between them.

In its sample, this clonotype was seen a few times. V is TRBV5-5 and J is TRBJ2-7, with a possible D match to TRBD1 (5 bases). Trimming cost V 0 bases and J 0 bases, with 13 bases left between them. CDR1 is SGHKS and CDR2 is YYEKEE in the germline V gene (reference sequence). The CDR3 runs to 16 residues. The CDR3 protein is CASSLVQGLSSYEQYF. In DNA form, the CDR3 reads TGTGCCAGCAGCTTGGTTCAGGGCCTTAGCTCCTACGAGCAGTACTTC.

The chain is built from TRBV12-3 or TRBV12-4 and TRBJ1-2; a weak D match, TRBD1 (6 bases). The CDR3 runs to 19 residues. V lost 5 bases and J 4 bases, leaving 29 bases between the germline ends. CDR3 bases: TGTGCCAGCAGTCTCGAACCGACAGGAGGATACGGTACAGGCTATGGCTACACCTTC. The encoded protein is CASSLEPTGGYGTGYGYTF.

The V and J genes are TRBV5-1 and TRBJ2-7; D call uncertain. The V end lost 4 bases, the J end lost 0 bases, and 17 bases lay between the germline ends. The CDR3 has 16 residues. The germline CDR1 and CDR2 sequences are SGHRS and YFSETQ. The CDR3 protein is CASSLPVGLHSYEQYF. The CDR3 bases are TGCGCCAGCAGCCTTCCGGTGGGATTACACTCCTACGAGCAGTACTTC.

The J gene is TRBJ2-7, the V gene TRBV6-5; 10 positions agree with TRBD1. V lost 5 bases and J lost 3; bases outside the gene matches: 10. Germline V CDR1 and CDR2: MNHEY, SVGAGI. CDR3 size: 16 residues. The CDR3 spells CASSLLGTGANYEQYF. Here the CDR3 DNA reads TGTGCCAGCAGTCTCCTTGGGACAGGGGCCAACTACGAGCAGTACTTC.

This clonotype was seen repeatedly, ten times or more. The J gene is TRBJ2-6, the V gene TRBV19; D gene unclear. V was shortened by 5 bases and J by 0 bases, with 8 bases between the two germline ends. CDR1 is LNHDA, CDR2 SQIVND, per germline (reference sequence). The CDR3 loop spans 15 amino acids. The CDR3 DNA follows: TGTGCCAGTAGTGTGACTGGCTCTGGGGCCAACGTCCTGACTTTC. It encodes CASSVTGSGANVLTF.

This clonotype has more than one count but fewer than ten. The chain uses TRBV10-3 and TRBJ2-3; D not resolved. CDR1 and CDR2 (germline): ENHRY, SYGVKD. The CDR3 loop spans 16 amino acids. V was trimmed by 3 bases and J by 0 bases, leaving 13 bases between them. The chain's CDR3 is CAISDWVSTSTDTQYF. The CDR3 DNA sequence: TGTGCCATCAGTGATTGGGTCTCTACCAGCACAGATACGCAGTATTTT.

This clonotype was found a few times. The rearrangement uses TRBV7-9 and TRBJ2-2; the D gene is possibly TRBD2 (6 bases). The CDR3 runs 14 residues. V dropped 5 bases and J dropped 5 bases, with 12 bases sitting between them. Germline V lookup: CDR1 SEHNR, CDR2 FQNEAQ (reference sequence). CDR3 DNA sequence: TGTGCCAGCAGCCCGCGGGCGGGGACCGGGGAGCTGTTTTTT. As protein: CASSPRAGTGELFF.

This clonotype was seen more than once but under ten times. J is TRBJ1-2 and V is TRBV7-8; D uncertain. Trimming took 10 bases from V and 0 from J, leaving 18 bases between them. The CDR3 is made up of 15 amino acids. CDR1 is SGHVS and CDR2 is FQNEAQ in the germline V gene. CDR3 bases: TGTGCCACTGAGCTAATCTCGGCGGCTAACTATGGCTACACCTTC. Protein sequence: CATELISAANYGYTF.

In this sample, this clonotype turned up a few times. The chain links TRBV12-3 or TRBV12-4 to TRBJ1-3; no firm D call. The CDR3 length is 13 residues. Trimming shortened V by 9 bases and J by 0 bases, and 9 bases separated the two germline ends. CDR3 loop: CASSLPSGNTIYF. DNA for the CDR3: TGTGCCAGTTCCCTCCCCTCTGGAAACACCATATATTTT.

Only a few counts were recorded for this clonotype. The V gene is TRBV27, the J gene TRBJ2-1, with unresolved D. The CDR3 contains 14 residues. The V end was cut by 0 bases, the J end by 2 bases, with 5 bases between. The germline CDR1 and CDR2 sequences are MNHEY and SMNVEV (reference sequence). The CDR3 is CASSLSEAYNEQFF. The CDR3 coding sequence is TGTGCCAGCAGTTTATCAGAGGCCTACAATGAGCAGTTCTTC.

This clonotype was detected only a few times. CDR3 amino acids: CASSFTGWNSPLHF. Here the CDR3 DNA reads TGTGCCAGCAGCTTTACAGGGTGGAATTCACCCCTCCACTTT. V is TRBV7-2 and J is TRBJ1-6; a weak D match, TRBD1 (6 bases). V dropped 3 bases and J dropped 7 bases, with 10 bases sitting between them. This CDR3 comprises 14 residues. Germline V lookup: CDR1 SGHTA, CDR2 FQGNSA. Combining the CDR3 with reference TRBV7-2 and TRBJ1-6 gives the whole variable domain GAGVSQSPSNKVTEKGKDVELRCDPISGHTALYWYRQSLGQGLEFLIYFQGNSAPDKSGLPSDRFSAERTGGSVSTLTIQRTQQEDSAVYLCASSFTGWNSPLHFGNGTRLTVT.

This sequence joins TRBV7-9 and TRBJ1-1; no reliable D call. V dropped 5 bases and J dropped 3 bases, with 16 bases sitting between them. This CDR3 is built from 15 residues. Per the germline V gene, CDR1 is SEHNR and CDR2 is FQNEAQ (reference sequence). The CDR3 DNA is TGTGCCAGCAGCGCGAAGGGCCTTGCCGACACTGAAGCTTTCTTT. This gives the protein CASSAKGLADTEAFF. The entire variable domain, with the rest obtained from reference TRBV7-9 and TRBJ1-1, is as follows: DTGVSQNPRHKITKRGQNVTFRCDPISEHNRLYWYRQTLGQGPEFLTYFQNEAQLEKSRLLSDRFSAERPKGSFSTLEIQRTEQGDSAMYLCASSAKGLADTEAFFGQGTRLTVV.

V usage is TRBV9 and J usage is TRBJ2-7; 8 nucleotides line up with TRBD1. The germline V gene encodes CDR1 SGDLS and CDR2 YYNGEE. V lost 3 bases to trimming and J lost 2 bases; unmatched junction nucleotides: 4. This CDR3 is 14 amino acids long. CDR3 loop: CASSAGQGTYEQYF. CDR3 sequence (DNA): TGTGCCAGCAGCGCCGGACAGGGAACCTACGAGCAGTACTTC.

This clonotype occurred a few times. The chain couples TRBV6-2 or TRBV6-3 to TRBJ2-6; no clear D. This CDR3 has 18 amino acids. Germline loops: CDR1 MNHEY, CDR2 SVGEGT. V lost 0 bases and J lost 0, with 12 bases in between. CDR3 loop: CASSYSGSPYSGANVLTF. The CDR3 DNA follows: TGTGCCAGCAGTTACTCGGGGTCCCCTTACTCTGGGGCCAACGTCCTGACTTTC.

This clonotype was recorded only once. The chain uses TRBV6-5 and TRBJ1-5, with 7 bases fitting TRBD1. This CDR3 spans 17 amino acids. The germline V gene encodes CDR1 MNHEY and CDR2 SVGAGI. The junction had 10 bases not matched to a gene; V was cut back by 5 bases and J by 0 bases. The CDR3: CASSNPTGVYSNQPQHF. The CDR3 nucleotides read TGTGCCAGCAGTAACCCCACAGGGGTGTATAGCAATCAGCCCCAGCATTTT.

V usage is TRBV12-3 or TRBV12-4 and J usage is TRBJ1-1, with unresolved D. The CDR3 covers 12 residues. Trimming took 1 base from V and 7 from J, leaving 7 bases between them. The DNA of the CDR3 is TGTGCCAGCAGTTTAGTGTTAAATGAAGCTTTCTTT. This translates into CASSLVLNEAFF.

The genes are TRBV11-1 and TRBJ2-3, with a tentative D call TRBD1 (6 bases). Germline lookup yields CDR1 SGHAT and CDR2 FQDESV (reference sequence). The CDR3 is made up of 15 amino acids. V lost 6 bases and J lost 2, with 15 bases in between. The CDR3 sequence: CASREGRQVTDTQYF. The DNA of the CDR3 is TGTGCCAGCAGAGAGGGGCGACAGGTCACAGATACGCAGTATTTT.

The rearrangement uses TRBV12-3 or TRBV12-4 and TRBJ2-4, with D possibly TRBD1 on 6 matching bases. This CDR3 has 12 amino acids. The V end lost 5 bases, the J end lost 6 bases, and 8 bases lay between the germline ends. In DNA, the CDR3 is TGTGCCAGCAGTGCGGACAGAAACATTCAGTACTTC. This encodes CASSADRNIQYF.

The gene calls are TRBV27 and TRBJ2-5; D possibly corresponds to TRBD2 (5 bases). The CDR3 runs 16 residues. The germline V and J ends were trimmed by 3 bases and 3 bases, with 17 bases remaining between them. Germline V lookup: CDR1 MNHEY, CDR2 SMNVEV (reference sequence). Written as DNA, the CDR3 is TGTGCCAGCAGTTTCTTCCCTTTACGGGGAAAAGAGACCCAGTACTTC. Its protein is CASSFFPLRGKETQYF.

The chain recombines TRBV19 with TRBJ2-7; the match to TRBD1 covers 11 bases. Germline lookup yields CDR1 LNHDA and CDR2 SQIVND (reference sequence). V shed 10 bases and J 0 bases; nucleotides not matched to a gene: 8. CDR3 length equals 15 residues. CDR3 in amino acids: CATSPGTGGSYEQYF. The CDR3 DNA sequence: TGTGCCACCTCGCCCGGGACAGGGGGCTCCTACGAGCAGTACTTC.

The V gene is TRBV7-9, the J gene TRBJ2-7, with D possibly TRBD1 on 5 matching bases. CDR1 is SEHNR, CDR2 FQNEAQ, per germline (reference sequence). The V gene lost 5 bases and the J gene lost 0 bases, with 20 bases spanning the gap. The CDR3 has 17 amino acids. The CDR3 spells CASSPRLGQGISYEQYF. The CDR3 region has the DNA TGTGCCAGCAGCCCCCGGCTCGGGCAGGGTATCTCCTACGAGCAGTACTTC.

The chain combines TRBV6-2 or TRBV6-3 with TRBJ1-1; no reliable D call. The CDR3 is 14 residues long. CDR1 is MNHEY and CDR2 is SVGEGT in the germline V gene. V was trimmed by 7 bases and J by 4 bases, leaving 16 bases between them. CDR3: CASTFLGSATEAFF. The CDR3 DNA sequence: TGTGCCAGCACCTTCCTTGGATCGGCCACTGAAGCTTTCTTT.

The chain recombines TRBV12-3 or TRBV12-4 with TRBJ1-5, with D perhaps TRBD1 (6 bases). Trimming pared 3 bases from V and 6 bases from J, leaving 15 bases between. This CDR3 is built from 15 residues. CDR3 in DNA: TGTGCCAGCAGTTTGTCAGGGGCCGTGGTTCAGCCCCAGCATTTT. This gives the protein CASSLSGAVVQPQHF.

The gene calls are TRBV9 and TRBJ1-2; D gene ambiguous. Germline V gene lookup returns CDR1 SGDLS and CDR2 YYNGEE. Trimming took 0 bases from V and 0 from J, leaving 12 bases between them. CDR3 length equals 16 residues. DNA for the CDR3: TGTGCCAGCAGCGTAGACCTGGGCACAGCTAACTATGGCTACACCTTC. This encodes CASSVDLGTANYGYTF.